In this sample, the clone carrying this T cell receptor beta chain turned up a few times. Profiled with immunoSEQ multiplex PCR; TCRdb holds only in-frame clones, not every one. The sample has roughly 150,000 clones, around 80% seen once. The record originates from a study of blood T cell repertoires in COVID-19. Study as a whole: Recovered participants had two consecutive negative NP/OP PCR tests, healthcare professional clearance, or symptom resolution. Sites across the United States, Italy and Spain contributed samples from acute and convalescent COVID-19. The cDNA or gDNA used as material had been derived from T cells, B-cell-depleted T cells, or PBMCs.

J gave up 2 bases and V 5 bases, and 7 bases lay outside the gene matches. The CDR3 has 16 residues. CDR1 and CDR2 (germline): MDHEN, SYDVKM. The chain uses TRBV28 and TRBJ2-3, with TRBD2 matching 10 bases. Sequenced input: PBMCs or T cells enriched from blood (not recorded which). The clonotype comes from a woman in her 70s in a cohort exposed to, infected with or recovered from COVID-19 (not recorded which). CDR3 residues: CASSTRTSGHTDTQYF. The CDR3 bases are TGTGCCAGCAGTACTCGGACTAGCGGACACACAGATACGCAGTATTTT. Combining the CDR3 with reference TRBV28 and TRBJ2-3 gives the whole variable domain DVKVTQSSRYLVKRTGEKVFLECVQDMDHENMFWYRQDPGLGLRLIYFSYDVKMKEKGDIPEGYSVSREKKERFSLILESASTNQTSMYLCASSTRTSGHTDTQYFGPGTRLTVL.